The 21 T cell receptor beta chains listed next were all sequenced from one sample in a study of T cell responses to AZD1222 COVID-19 vaccine. Assay used: immunoSEQ multiplex PCR; TCRdb lists only in-frame clones, some missing. The profile covers some 130,000 clones, with roughly 89% appearing a single time and 1.9% taken by the ten largest. The sample here was peripheral blood, taken on day 0 of AZD1222 vaccination. The receptors come from an adult in good health.

This chain joins TRBV3-1 (or the pseudogene TRBV3-2) and TRBJ1-2; D ambiguous. The CDR3 totals 14 residues. The V end was cut by 4 bases, the J end by 3 bases, with 12 bases between. CDR1 and CDR2 from the germline V gene are LGHDT and YNNKEL (reference sequence). CDR3 sequence (DNA): TGTGCCAGCAGCCCCGGTCCGGGTGACTATGGCTACACCTTC. Its translation is CASSPGPGDYGYTF.

This sequence joins TRBV19 and TRBJ1-1; D not resolved. With 9 bases removed from V and 11 bases from J, the gap between germline ends came to 13 bases. Germline CDR1 is LNHDA and CDR2 is SQIVND (reference sequence). The CDR3 sequence is 10 residues long. DNA of the CDR3: TGTGCCAGCCGTGGGAGGGAGGCTTTCTTT. Translation gives CASRGREAFF.

This chain uses TRBV6-4 with TRBJ2-3; 12 bases line up with TRBD1. Germline CDR1 and CDR2: MRHNA and SNTAGT. The CDR3 sequence is 16 residues long. The V gene end was trimmed by 5 bases and the J gene end by 2 bases; junction bases not matched to a gene: 5. CDR3 region: CASSPGTGGNTDTQYF. DNA of the CDR3: TGTGCCAGCAGTCCCGGGACAGGGGGCAACACAGATACGCAGTATTTT.

The V call is TRBV30, the J call TRBJ1-1, with no clear D. The V end was cut by 3 bases, the J end by 0 bases, with 5 bases between. This CDR3 spans 12 amino acids. The V gene's germline CDR1 is GTSNPN and CDR2 SVGIG (reference sequence). CDR3 in amino acids: CAWSRLNTEAFF. The CDR3 bases are TGTGCCTGGAGCCGGTTGAACACTGAAGCTTTCTTT. The full variable domain, with the rest looked up from reference TRBV30 and TRBJ1-1, is SQTIHQWPATLVQPVGSPLSLECTVEGTSNPNLYWYRQAAGRGLQLLFYSVGIGQISSEVPQNLSASRPQDRQFILSSKKLLLSDSGFYLCAWSRLNTEAFFGQGTRLTVV.

J is TRBJ2-7 and V is TRBV4-1, with TRBD1 matching 7 bases. Trimming took 4 bases from V and 4 from J; bases not matched to a gene: 10. The germline gives CDR1 MGHRA, CDR2 YSYEKL. The CDR3 totals 15 residues. CDR3 residues: CASSPPGTAFYEQYF. The CDR3 DNA follows: TGCGCCAGCAGCCCCCCCGGGACAGCGTTTTACGAGCAGTACTTC.

The chain carries TRBV15 and TRBJ1-6, with TRBD1 identical over 9 bases. Germline CDR1 reads LNHNV; CDR2 reads YYDKDF (reference sequence). With 0 bases clipped from V and 0 bases from J, the junction kept 3 bases outside the gene matches. The CDR3 contains 18 residues. The CDR3 DNA reads as TGTGCCACCAGCAGAGAAGACAGGGGGACCTCCTATAATTCACCCCTCCACTTT. This gives the protein CATSREDRGTSYNSPLHF.

This chain connects TRBV3-1 (or the pseudogene TRBV3-2) to TRBJ2-3; 7 bases agree with TRBD2. The CDR3 covers 16 residues. Germline V CDR1 and CDR2: LGHDT, YNNKEL (reference sequence). The junction had 7 bases not matched to a gene; V was cut back by 4 bases and J by 0 bases. DNA of the CDR3: TGTGCCAGCAGCCCACTAGCGAGCGGGAGCACAGATACGCAGTATTTT. The encoded protein is CASSPLASGSTDTQYF.

The chain carries TRBV6-2 or TRBV6-3 and TRBJ1-2; no definite D call. Germline V CDR1 and CDR2: MNHEY, SVGEGT. The V end was cut by 5 bases, the J end by 3 bases, with 4 bases between. CDR3 length equals 11 residues. The CDR3 DNA sequence: TGTGCCAGCAGTGACCACTATGGCTACACCTTC. Protein: CASSDHYGYTF.

V usage is TRBV11-1 and J usage is TRBJ1-3, with D unresolved. Germline V gene sequence: CDR1 SGHAT, CDR2 FQDESV (reference sequence). Trimming shortened V by 7 bases and J by 0 bases, and 16 bases separated the two germline ends. There are 16 residues in the CDR3. In DNA form, the CDR3 reads TGTGCCAGCACCCTCCTTGGCGACGACTCTGGAAACACCATATATTTT. It yields the protein CASTLLGDDSGNTIYF.

This clone has only one observation. The chain has TRBV4-2 and TRBJ1-1; tentative D call: TRBD1 (6 bases). CDR1 is LGHNA, CDR2 YNFKEQ, per germline. CDR3 size: 15 residues. The V and J ends lost 4 bases and 1 base respectively, with 13 bases between them. CDR3 coding DNA: TGTGCCAGCAGCCGAGACCCGGGACAGAACACTGAAGCTTTCTTT. Protein: CASSRDPGQNTEAFF.

The gene calls are TRBV7-9 and TRBJ1-4, with D possibly being TRBD1 (5 bases). The CDR3 runs 17 residues. The V gene lost 1 base and the J gene lost 8 bases, with 20 bases spanning the gap. CDR1 and CDR2 from the germline V gene are SEHNR and FQNEAQ (reference sequence). CDR3 in amino acids: CASSLDFRGRAREKLFF. The CDR3 DNA sequence: TGTGCCAGCAGCTTAGATTTTAGGGGACGGGCGAGGGAAAAACTGTTTTTT.

The rearrangement joins TRBV20-1 to TRBJ1-2; D unclear. The CDR3 runs to 11 residues. CDR1 and CDR2 from the germline V gene are DFQATT and SNEGSKA (reference sequence). With 3 bases removed from V and 6 bases from J, the gap between germline ends came to 8 bases. The CDR3 DNA reads as TGCAGTGCTAGGGGCGGGAATGGCTACACCTTC. It codes for CSARGGNGYTF.

This chain uses TRBV12-5 with TRBJ1-2; possibly TRBD1 for D (6 bases). Germline V gene sequence: CDR1 LGHNT, CDR2 FRNRAP. The CDR3 totals 11 residues. Trimming cost V 6 bases and J 6 bases, with 8 bases left between them. The CDR3 reads CASGNRDGYTF. CDR3 in DNA: TGTGCTAGTGGAAACAGGGATGGCTACACCTTC.

This sequence joins TRBV5-1 and TRBJ2-2, with 9 bases identical to TRBD1. Germline CDR1 is SGHRS and CDR2 is YFSETQ. The CDR3 runs to 15 residues. The junction had 7 bases not matched to a gene; V was cut back by 7 bases and J by 3 bases. The CDR3: CASRLRTGDTGELFF. CDR3 DNA sequence: TGCGCCAGCCGACTACGGACAGGGGACACCGGGGAGCTGTTTTTT.

V and J are TRBV3-1 (or the pseudogene TRBV3-2) and TRBJ2-7, with 8 bases lining up with TRBD2. Germline trimming cut 4 bases from V and 0 bases from J; bases unmatched to any gene: 11. This CDR3 spans 17 amino acids. Germline CDR1 and CDR2: LGHDT and YNNKEL (reference sequence). CDR3 bases: TGTGCCAGCAGCCGAGAGGTAGCGGGAATGACCTCCTACGAGCAGTACTTC. Amino acid sequence: CASSREVAGMTSYEQYF.

J is TRBJ1-6 and V is TRBV7-6, with TRBD1 matching over 9 bases. This CDR3 is 15 amino acids long. Losses at the gene ends were 6 bases for V and 5 bases for J; bases not matched to a gene: 5. The germline CDR1 and CDR2 sequences are SGHVS and FNYEAQ. The CDR3: CASRRQGVDNSPLHF. In nucleotides, the CDR3 is TGTGCCAGCAGAAGACAGGGGGTAGATAATTCACCCCTCCACTTT. The full variable domain, its missing parts supplied by reference TRBV7-6 and TRBJ1-6, is GAGVSQSPRYKVTKRGQDVALRCDPISGHVSLYWYRQALGQGPEFLTYFNYEAQQDKSGLPNDRFSAERPEGSISTLTIQRTEQRDSAMYRCASRRQGVDNSPLHFGNGTRLTVT.

This rearrangement joins TRBV5-4 to TRBJ1-1, with D possibly being TRBD1 (6 bases). CDR3 size: 15 residues. Trimming shortened V by 0 bases and J by 4 bases, and 13 bases separated the two germline ends. Germline V gene lookup returns CDR1 SGHNT and CDR2 YYREEE (reference sequence). The CDR3 sequence is CASSLEGGFITEAFF. CDR3 DNA: TGTGCCAGCAGCTTGGAAGGGGGTTTTATCACTGAAGCTTTCTTT.

The chain uses TRBV9 and TRBJ1-2; 7 bases agree with TRBD1. The CDR3 loop spans 13 amino acids. Per the germline V gene, CDR1 is SGDLS and CDR2 is YYNGEE. Trimming took 2 bases from V and 8 from J; bases not matched to a gene: 6. The CDR3 sequence is CASSVRGMGGYTF. CDR3 nucleotides: TGTGCCAGCAGCGTCAGGGGGATGGGAGGCTACACCTTC.

This chain joins TRBV5-1 and TRBJ1-1, with TRBD1 matching over 7 bases. The CDR3 loop spans 13 amino acids. Germline V gene lookup returns CDR1 SGHRS and CDR2 YFSETQ. V was pared by 0 bases and J by 8 bases, with 4 bases of the junction left unmatched. The DNA of the CDR3 is TGCGCCAGCAGCTTGGCCGGGACAGTAGAAGCTTTCTTT. It translates to CASSLAGTVEAFF.

The CDR3 loop reads CASSEVGEAEAFF. CDR3 sequence (DNA): TGTGCCAGCAGTGAAGTAGGGGAGGCTGAAGCTTTCTTT. The chain combines TRBV6-1 with TRBJ1-1, with D maybe TRBD1 (5 bases). Trimming pared 1 base from V and 6 bases from J, leaving 9 bases between. In germline, CDR1 is MNHNS, CDR2 SASEGT. This CDR3 comprises 13 residues.

This chain connects TRBV19 to TRBJ2-5, with a weak D call TRBD1 (7 bases). V shed 5 bases and J shed 1 base, with 17 bases lying between them. This CDR3 spans 16 amino acids. Germline V CDR1 and CDR2: LNHDA, SQIVND (reference sequence). CDR3 DNA: TGTGCCAGTAGTTTGGAGGGGGCGCTTTCCCAAGAGACCCAGTACTTC. Its protein product is CASSLEGALSQETQYF.